A single sample gave rise to the 15 T cell receptor beta chains below, sequenced in a study of blood T cells in healthy people across ages. With a J-beta primer mix and a sample-barcoded 5' primer, a second PCR ran about 7 to 12 cycles. From the 5' RACE reads, TCRdb called clonotypes with MiXCR, one entry per CDR3 protein. This table holds some 700,000 distinct CDR3 sequences, around 46% found once. Sequenced sample: blood. These receptors originate from a woman aged 55 to 70 in good health.

This sequence joins TRBV14 and TRBJ2-6; weak D call: TRBD1 (6 bases). The germline gives CDR1 SGHDN, CDR2 FVKESK. V lost 4 bases, J lost 0 bases, and 13 bases lay in between. CDR3 size: 17 residues. CDR3 nucleotides: TGTGCCAGCAGCCCCAGGGGCTTACTCTCTGGGGCCAACGTCCTGACTTTC. Residues: CASSPRGLLSGANVLTF.

The chain couples TRBV6-1 to TRBJ2-1; TRBD2 aligns across 13 bases. Looked up from germline, CDR1 is MNHNS and CDR2 is SASEGT. V lost 1 base to trimming and J lost 8 bases; unmatched junction nucleotides: 5. CDR3 length: 16 residues. The CDR3 DNA follows: TGTGCCAGCAGTGAAGGGACTAGCGGGGGCTTGTATGAGCAGTTCTTC. This sequence encodes CASSEGTSGGLYEQFF.

This clonotype was found a few times. The chain employs TRBV5-1 and TRBJ1-5; unclear D gene. The CDR3 extends over 15 amino acids. Trimming left V 1 base short and J 2 bases short, with 10 bases between. Looked up from germline, CDR1 is SGHRS and CDR2 is YFSETQ. The CDR3 DNA follows: TGCGCCAGCAGCTTGATCGGAGACCGCAATCAGCCCCAGCATTTT. Protein: CASSLIGDRNQPQHF.

This clonotype was counted between two and nine times. The V gene is TRBV7-2, the J gene TRBJ2-1; possible D gene TRBD2, 6 bases. V lost 5 bases and J lost 7, with 21 bases in between. The CDR3 loop spans 16 amino acids. Germline CDR1 is SGHTA and CDR2 is FQGNSA. CDR3 DNA sequence: TGTGCCAGCAGCGAGGCCTCCGGAGGGCCGGGAAATGAGCAGTTCTTC. Translated: CASSEASGGPGNEQFF.

This clonotype has just a few counts. This sequence joins TRBV20-1 and TRBJ2-3, with 7 bases matching TRBD1. V was clipped by 8 bases and J by 2 bases; unmatched bases: 7. The CDR3 sequence is 13 residues long. Germline CDR1 DFQATT, CDR2 SNEGSKA (reference sequence). The CDR3: CSHDRDNTDTQYF. The CDR3 bases are TGCAGTCACGACAGGGATAACACAGATACGCAGTATTTT.

This clonotype occurred once. The gene calls are TRBV12-5 and TRBJ2-5, with 7 bases identical to TRBD1. Unmatched junction bases numbered 6, after V lost 6 bases and J lost 2 bases. The CDR3 sequence is 14 residues long. Germline V gene lookup returns CDR1 LGHNT and CDR2 FRNRAP. CDR3 protein: CASGSGTAQETQYF. CDR3 in DNA: TGTGCTAGTGGATCCGGGACAGCACAAGAGACCCAGTACTTC.

This clonotype was picked up a small number of times. The rearrangement joins TRBV9 to TRBJ2-3; D might be TRBD2 (5 bases). This CDR3 is built from 16 residues. The V end lost 0 bases, the J end lost 3 bases, and 14 bases lay between the germline ends. CDR1 and CDR2 (germline): SGDLS, YYNGEE. The DNA of the CDR3 is TGTGCCAGCAGCGTAGATCCGGGGTTGACGACAGATACGCAGTATTTT. Translating it yields CASSVDPGLTTDTQYF.

This clonotype was detected a few times. The V call is TRBV20-1, the J call TRBJ2-3; tentatively, D is TRBD1 or TRBD2 (6 bases each). This CDR3 comprises 15 residues. The V gene lost 6 bases and the J gene lost 6 bases, with 22 bases spanning the gap. CDR1 is DFQATT and CDR2 is SNEGSKA in the germline V gene (reference sequence). The CDR3 sequence: CSAEQGGGLRDTQYF. The DNA of the CDR3 is TGCAGTGCCGAGCAGGGTGGGGGGCTTCGGGATACGCAGTATTTT.

In its sample, this clonotype was seen a few times. The chain uses TRBV30 and TRBJ2-1; TRBD2 is a possible D gene (6 bases). The CDR3 totals 15 residues. Germline V gene lookup returns CDR1 GTSNPN and CDR2 SVGIG (reference sequence). Deletions cut 0 bases from V and 9 bases from J, with 18 bases between. The CDR3 region is CAWSVAGTRAGEQFF. The CDR3 DNA reads TGTGCCTGGAGTGTGGCCGGAACCCGAGCGGGTGAGCAGTTCTTC.

The table lists this clonotype with a few counts. Written as DNA, the CDR3 is TGTGCCAGCAGCCAAGATCTGAAGGGTGTCGGTCATGGCTACACCTTC. Protein product: CASSQDLKGVGHGYTF. The rearrangement links TRBV4-2 to TRBJ1-2, with D unresolved. CDR1 and CDR2 from the germline V gene are LGHNA and YNFKEQ. This CDR3 contains 16 residues. V was clipped by 0 bases and J by 6 bases, with 17 bases between them.

This chain uses TRBV5-1 with TRBJ1-2; D remains unclear. CDR1 and CDR2 from the germline V gene are SGHRS and YFSETQ. The CDR3 is 13 residues long. Between the trimmed V and J ends, which lost 4 bases and 7 bases, there was a span of 14 bases. The CDR3: CASSPTSDGGYTF. The CDR3 coding sequence is TGCGCCAGCAGCCCGACCTCTGACGGTGGCTACACCTTC.

This rearrangement joins TRBV9 to TRBJ2-5; 8 nucleotides line up with TRBD2. The J call may not be correct, given that the DNA end is closer to TRBJ2-7. This CDR3 contains 14 residues. CDR1 is SGDLS, CDR2 YYNGEE, per germline. CDR3 DNA: TGTGCCAGCAGCGTAGGTAAGCGGGAGTTCGAGCAGTACTTC. This sequence encodes CASSVGKREFEQYF.

The chain combines TRBV29-1 with TRBJ2-3; the match to TRBD1 covers 7 bases. CDR3 size: 13 residues. The ends lost 6 bases at V and 1 base at J; junction bases unmatched: 4. CDR1 and CDR2 (germline): SQVTM, ANQGSEA. Here the CDR3 reads CSVRGPGTDTQYF. CDR3 coding DNA: TGCAGCGTGAGGGGGCCGGGCACAGATACGCAGTATTTT.

The V call is TRBV28, the J call TRBJ2-7; 7 positions agree with TRBD1. Trimming cost V 4 bases and J 6 bases; bases outside gene matches: 15. The CDR3 consists of 16 residues. CDR1 is MDHEN, CDR2 SYDVKM, per germline. CDR3 region: CASSSPRTGAGGEQYF. Here the CDR3 DNA reads TGTGCCAGCAGTTCCCCCCGGACAGGTGCTGGGGGCGAGCAGTACTTC.

On this clonotype itself: With a much larger clone just one base away, this may be a read error. This chain links TRBV25-1 with TRBJ2-5; 7 bases fit TRBD1. Looked up from germline, CDR1 is MGHDK and CDR2 is SYGVNS. The CDR3 covers 14 residues. V lost 6 bases, J lost 2 bases, and 6 bases stayed unmatched. The CDR3 DNA reads TGTGCCAGCAGGGAGTTGACAGGGCAAGAGACCCAGTACTTC. It codes for CASRELTGQETQYF.